These T cell receptor beta chains were read from a single sample in a study of T cells in Graves' hyperthyroidism and ophthalmopathy. TCRdb recomputed calls from the multiplex PCR reads with MiXCR, one row per CDR3 protein. The sample has hundreds of thousands of distinct CDR3 sequences; 38% are singletons. The sequencing input was blood. The receptor source for this set is a man aged 18-30 years with Graves' hyperthyroidism. Both conserved end residues are part of each CDR3. D genes are given only for firm matches. Some rows have no size entry. The others give once, few or many, or a class for an expanded clone.

clone size	J gene	V gene	D gene	CDR3 protein	CDR3 DNA
NA	TRBJ2-5	TRBV11-1	TRBD1	CASSQDNQGEYQETQYF	TGCGCCAGCAGCCAAGATAACCAGGGGGAGTACCAAGAGACCCAGTACTTC
NA	TRBJ1-1	TRBV5-1	NA	CASSLGTTDFGAFF	TGCGCCAGCAGCTTGGGTACGACAGACTTTGGAGCTTTCTTT
few	TRBJ1-3	TRBV19	TRBD1	CASSMTGWIGNTIYF	TGTGCCAGTAGTATGACAGGGTGGATTGGAAACACCATATATTTT
many	TRBJ1-5	TRBV2	NA	CASSPGGGHVQPQHF	TGTGCCAGCAGCCCCGGGGGGGGACACGTACAGCCCCAGCATTTT
many	TRBJ1-6	TRBV7-9	NA	CASSLEEYNSPLHF	TGTGCCAGCAGCTTAGAGGAGTATAATTCACCCCTCCACTTT
NA	TRBJ2-7	TRBV6-5	TRBD1	CASSSLDRDEQYF	TGTGCCAGCAGTTCCCTGGACAGGGACGAGCAGTACTTC
many	TRBJ2-7	TRBV2	TRBD1	CASRRTGGGYDEQYF	TGTGCCAGCAGGCGGACAGGGGGAGGTTACGACGAGCAGTACTTC
NA	TRBJ2-7	TRBV7-9	NA	CASISYRASREQYF	TGTGCCAGCATCTCATACAGGGCCTCACGCGAGCAGTACTTC
NA	TRBJ2-5	TRBV29-1	NA	CSRGQAGETQYF	TGCAGCAGGGGCCAGGCTGGGGAGACCCAGTACTTC
NA	TRBJ2-7	TRBV11-2	TRBD2	CASTPTSGSPPPFYEQYF	TGTGCCAGCACCCCGACTAGCGGGAGTCCCCCCCCATTCTACGAGCAGTACTTC
few	TRBJ1-2	TRBV11-3	TRBD1	CASSYTGTGDGYTF	TGTGCCAGCAGCTACACCGGGACAGGGGATGGCTACACCTTC
NA	TRBJ2-7	TRBV10-3	NA	CAISARGRTGEQYF	TGTGCCATCAGTGCGCGGGGCCGCACGGGCGAGCAGTACTTC
few	TRBJ2-7	TRBV19	TRBD2	CASGEGVAHEQYF	TGTGCCAGCGGGGAGGGAGTAGCCCACGAGCAGTACTTC
many	TRBJ1-1	TRBV10-3	TRBD1	CAIGQGIIGTEAFF	TGTGCCATTGGACAGGGAATAATTGGCACTGAAGCTTTCTTT
many	TRBJ2-2	TRBV2	TRBD1	CASGRQGDTGELFF	TGTGCCAGCGGCAGACAGGGGGACACCGGGGAGCTGTTTTTT
many	TRBJ2-7	TRBV6-1	NA	CASSEASGSSYEQYF	TGTGCCAGCAGTGAAGCGTCGGGGTCCTCCTACGAGCAGTACTTC
many	TRBJ2-5	TRBV10-3	NA	CAIRSPGNQETQYF	TGTGCCATCAGATCCCCGGGTAACCAAGAGACCCAGTACTTC
many	TRBJ1-4	TRBV15	NA	CATNRDSQLGSEKLFF	TGTGCCACCAACAGAGATTCCCAGTTAGGGAGTGAAAAACTGTTTTTT
NA	TRBJ2-5	TRBV19	TRBD1	CASSTPGQGIRETQYF	TGTGCCAGCAGTACCCCGGGACAGGGGATTAGGGAGACCCAGTACTTC
NA	TRBJ2-2	TRBV19	NA	CASRYGLQNTGELFF	TGTGCCAGTCGTTACGGACTGCAAAACACCGGGGAGCTGTTTTTT
NA	TRBJ2-7	TRBV20-1	TRBD2	CSAGAGGREQYF	TGCAGTGCTGGAGCGGGGGGTCGCGAGCAGTACTTC
NA	TRBJ2-7	TRBV5-1	TRBD2	CASSLVGGNYEQYF	TGCGCCAGCAGCTTGGTGGGGGGGAACTACGAGCAGTACTTC
many	TRBJ2-7	TRBV25-1	NA	CASSSHGGTAQYF	TGTGCCAGCAGTTCACACGGGGGGACAGCTCAGTACTTC